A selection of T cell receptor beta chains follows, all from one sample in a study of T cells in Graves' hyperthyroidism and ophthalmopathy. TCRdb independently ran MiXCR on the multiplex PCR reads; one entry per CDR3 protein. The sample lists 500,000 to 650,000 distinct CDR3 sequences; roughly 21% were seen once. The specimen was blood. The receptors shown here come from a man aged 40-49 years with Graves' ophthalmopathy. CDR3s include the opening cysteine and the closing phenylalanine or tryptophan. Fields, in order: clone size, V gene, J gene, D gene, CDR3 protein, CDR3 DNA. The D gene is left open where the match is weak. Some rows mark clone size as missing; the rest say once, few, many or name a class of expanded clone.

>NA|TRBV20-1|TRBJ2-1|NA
CSATPGYYNEQFF
TGCAGTGCTACCCCGGGGTACTACAATGAGCAGTTCTTC
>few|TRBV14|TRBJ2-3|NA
CASSRYYRVDTQYF
TGTGCCAGCAGCCGTTACTACAGGGTAGATACGCAGTATTTT
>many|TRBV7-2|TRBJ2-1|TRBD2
CASSLGGGNYNEQFF
TGTGCCAGCAGCTTAGGCGGGGGGAACTACAATGAGCAGTTCTTC
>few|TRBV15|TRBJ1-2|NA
CATSPSSEGDYGYTF
TGTGCCACCAGCCCCTCTTCAGAGGGAGACTATGGCTACACCTTC
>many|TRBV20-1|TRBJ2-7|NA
CSARDLPSRGEQYF
TGCAGTGCTAGAGATCTCCCTTCGAGGGGCGAGCAGTACTTC
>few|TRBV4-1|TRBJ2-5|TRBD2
CASSQDAGGPRETQYF
TGCGCCAGCAGCCAGGACGCGGGGGGGCCCCGAGAGACCCAGTACTTC
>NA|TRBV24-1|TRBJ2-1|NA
CATSESSTSNEQFF
TGTGCCACCAGTGAAAGTTCCACAAGCAATGAGCAGTTCTTC
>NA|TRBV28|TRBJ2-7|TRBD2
CASSPPPLAGEQYF
TGTGCCAGCAGTCCCCCTCCCTTAGCGGGAGAGCAGTACTTC
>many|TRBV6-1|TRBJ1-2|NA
CASSTPGGGYTF
TGTGCCAGCTCCACACCTGGGGGCGGCTACACCTTC
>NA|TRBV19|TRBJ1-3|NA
CASSTPDVRTIYF
TGTGCCAGTTCCACCCCGGACGTAAGGACCATATATTTT
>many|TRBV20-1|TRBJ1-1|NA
CSARDPRVTNTEAFF
TGCAGTGCTAGAGACCCCCGGGTTACGAACACTGAAGCTTTCTTT
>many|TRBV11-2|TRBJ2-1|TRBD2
CASSFQAGVNEQFF
TGTGCCAGCAGCTTTCAAGCGGGAGTCAACGAGCAGTTCTTC
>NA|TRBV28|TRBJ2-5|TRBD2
CASSSSLAGYQETQYF
TGTGCCAGCAGTAGTAGTCTAGCGGGGTACCAAGAGACCCAGTACTTC
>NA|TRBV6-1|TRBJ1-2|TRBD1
CASSARTGYGYTF
TGTGCCAGCAGTGCCAGGACAGGCTATGGCTACACCTTC
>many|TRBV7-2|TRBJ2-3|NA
CASSLLEASTDTQYF
TGTGCCAGCAGCCTGCTTGAAGCGAGCACAGATACGCAGTATTTT